The clone carrying this TCR beta chain has a single count. The entry originates in a study of blood T cell repertoires in COVID-19. About the research overall: From T cells, B-cell-depleted T cells, or PBMCs came the material, which was cDNA or gDNA.

Original processing methods: Quantification of nucleated cells was approximated via reference gene primer amplification. Here immunoSEQ multiplex PCR was the method, and the copy in TCRdb shows in-frame clones only, minus some. For V, J and clone size, that table is used; D and trimming come from the DNA. There are approximately 110,000 clones in the sample; 83% occur only once, and about 18% lies in the top ten. The CDR3 has 11 amino acids. Germline CDR1 reads LNHDA; CDR2 reads SQIVND (reference sequence). J lost 7 bases, V lost 6 bases, and 2 bases had no gene match. The V and J genes are TRBV19 and TRBJ1-2; 7 bases map to TRBD1. Sequenced material: peripheral blood. The sequence came from a woman aged 55-69 years with acute or convalescent COVID-19. The CDR3 sequence: CASRKGAGYTF. In DNA form, the CDR3 reads TGTGCCAGTAGAAAGGGGGCTGGCTACACCTTC.